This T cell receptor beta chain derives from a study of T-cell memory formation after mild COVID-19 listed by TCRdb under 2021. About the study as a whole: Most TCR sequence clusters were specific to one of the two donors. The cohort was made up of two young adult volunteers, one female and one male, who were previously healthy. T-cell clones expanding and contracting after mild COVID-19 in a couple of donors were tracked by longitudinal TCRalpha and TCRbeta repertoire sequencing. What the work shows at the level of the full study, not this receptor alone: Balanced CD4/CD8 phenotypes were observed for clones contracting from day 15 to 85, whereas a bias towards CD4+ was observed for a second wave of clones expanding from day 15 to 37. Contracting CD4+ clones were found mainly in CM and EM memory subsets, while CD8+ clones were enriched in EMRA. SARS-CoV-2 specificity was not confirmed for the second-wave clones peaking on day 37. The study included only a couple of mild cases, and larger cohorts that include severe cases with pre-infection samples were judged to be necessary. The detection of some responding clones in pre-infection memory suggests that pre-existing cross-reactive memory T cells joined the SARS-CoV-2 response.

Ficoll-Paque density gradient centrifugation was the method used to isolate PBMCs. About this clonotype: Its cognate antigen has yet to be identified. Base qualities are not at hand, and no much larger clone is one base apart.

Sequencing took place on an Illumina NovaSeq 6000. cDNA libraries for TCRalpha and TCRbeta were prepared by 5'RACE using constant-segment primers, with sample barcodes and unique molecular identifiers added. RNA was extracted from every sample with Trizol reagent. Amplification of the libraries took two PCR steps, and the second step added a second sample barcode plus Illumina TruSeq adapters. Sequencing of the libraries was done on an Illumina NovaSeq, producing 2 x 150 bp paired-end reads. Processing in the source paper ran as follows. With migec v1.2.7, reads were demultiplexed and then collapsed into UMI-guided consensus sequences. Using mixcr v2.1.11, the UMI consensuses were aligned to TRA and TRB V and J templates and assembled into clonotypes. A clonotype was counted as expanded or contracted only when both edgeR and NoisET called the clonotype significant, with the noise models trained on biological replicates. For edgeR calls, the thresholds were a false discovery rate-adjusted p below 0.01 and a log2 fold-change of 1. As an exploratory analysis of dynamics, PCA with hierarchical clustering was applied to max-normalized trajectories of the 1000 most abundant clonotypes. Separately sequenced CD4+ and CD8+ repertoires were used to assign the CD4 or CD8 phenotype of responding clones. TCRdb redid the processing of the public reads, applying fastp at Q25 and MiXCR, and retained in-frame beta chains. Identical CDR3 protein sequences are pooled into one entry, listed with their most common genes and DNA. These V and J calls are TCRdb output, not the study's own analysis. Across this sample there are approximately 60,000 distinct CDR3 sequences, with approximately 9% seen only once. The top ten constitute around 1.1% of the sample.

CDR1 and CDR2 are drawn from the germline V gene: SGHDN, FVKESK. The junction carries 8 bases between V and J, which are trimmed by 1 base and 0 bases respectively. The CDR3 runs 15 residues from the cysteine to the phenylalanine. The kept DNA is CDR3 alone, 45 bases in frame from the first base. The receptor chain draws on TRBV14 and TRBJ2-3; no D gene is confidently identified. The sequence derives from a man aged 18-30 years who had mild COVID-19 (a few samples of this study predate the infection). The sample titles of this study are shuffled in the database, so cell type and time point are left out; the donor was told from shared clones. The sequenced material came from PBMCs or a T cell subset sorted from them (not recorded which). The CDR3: CASSQGLASTDTQYF. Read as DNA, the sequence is TGTGCCAGCAGCCAAGGACTGGCTAGCACAGATACGCAGTATTTT.